One and the same sample provided the 3 T cell receptor beta chains below, sequenced in a study of blood T cells in healthy people across ages. For the second PCR, which ran for about 7 to 11 cycles, a sample-barcoded 5' primer and a J-beta primer mix were used. In TCRdb, the 5' RACE reads were re-called with MiXCR into one record per CDR3 protein. The table has roughly 1.7 million distinct CDR3 sequences, roughly 30% seen once. Material for sequencing was blood. These receptors all stem from a woman under 40 in good health.

The chain joins TRBV9 to TRBJ1-2; 8 bases match TRBD1. Looked up from germline, CDR1 is SGDLS and CDR2 is YYNGEE. Germline trimming cut 1 base from V and 6 bases from J; bases unmatched to any gene: 14. CDR3 length: 17 amino acids. CDR3 DNA: TGTGCCAGCAGCGTAAGGGACAGGAGGGCCGACTGGGATGGCTACACCTTC. This codes for CASSVRDRRADWDGYTF. Full variable domain (rest looked up from reference TRBV9 and TRBJ1-2): DSGVTQTPKHLITATGQRVTLRCSPRSGDLSVYWYQQSLDQGLQFLIQYYNGEERAKGNILERFSAQQFPDLHSELNLSSLELGDSALYFCASSVRDRRADWDGYTFGSGTRLTVV.

This clonotype was seen ten or more times. The V gene is TRBV4-1, the J gene TRBJ2-3; D not resolved. This CDR3 is built from 18 residues. Looked up from germline, CDR1 is MGHRA and CDR2 is YSYEKL. The V and J ends lost 3 bases and 0 bases respectively, with 19 bases between them. The CDR3: CASSHPTRGTPSTDTQYF. The DNA for the CDR3 is TGCGCCAGCAGCCACCCCACCCGAGGCACTCCTAGCACAGATACGCAGTATTTT.

This clonotype has at least ten counts. V usage is TRBV4-1 and J usage is TRBJ2-1; TRBD2 matches 13 bases. J lost 6 bases, V lost 4 bases, and 3 bases had no gene match. Germline V gene sequence: CDR1 MGHRA, CDR2 YSYEKL. The CDR3 totals 15 residues. The CDR3 DNA reads TGCGCCAGCAGCCCGGGACTAGCGGGAAGCAATGAGCAGTTCTTC. Amino acids: CASSPGLAGSNEQFF.